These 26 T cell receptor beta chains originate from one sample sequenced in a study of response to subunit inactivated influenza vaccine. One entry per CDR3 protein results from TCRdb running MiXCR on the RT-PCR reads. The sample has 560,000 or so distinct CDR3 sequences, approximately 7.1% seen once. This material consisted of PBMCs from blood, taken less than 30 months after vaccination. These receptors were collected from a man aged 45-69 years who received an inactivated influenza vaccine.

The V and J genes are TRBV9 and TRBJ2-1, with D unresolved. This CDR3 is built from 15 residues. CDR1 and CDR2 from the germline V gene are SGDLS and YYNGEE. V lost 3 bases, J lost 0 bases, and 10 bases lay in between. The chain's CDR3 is CASSASTSSYNEQFF. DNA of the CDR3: TGTGCCAGCAGCGCCTCAACGAGCTCCTACAATGAGCAGTTCTTC.

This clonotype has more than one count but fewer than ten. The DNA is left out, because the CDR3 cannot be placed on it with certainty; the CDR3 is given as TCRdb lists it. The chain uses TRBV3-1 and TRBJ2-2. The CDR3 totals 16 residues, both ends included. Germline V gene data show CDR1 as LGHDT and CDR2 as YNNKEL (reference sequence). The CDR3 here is CASSQVSVRGPGELFF.

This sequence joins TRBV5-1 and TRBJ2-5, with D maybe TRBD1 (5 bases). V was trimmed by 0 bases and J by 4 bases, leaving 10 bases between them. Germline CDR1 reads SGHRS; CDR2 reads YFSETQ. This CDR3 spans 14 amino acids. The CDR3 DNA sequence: TGCGCCAGCAGCTTGGAATGGGGCGCAGAGACCCAGTACTTC. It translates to CASSLEWGAETQYF.

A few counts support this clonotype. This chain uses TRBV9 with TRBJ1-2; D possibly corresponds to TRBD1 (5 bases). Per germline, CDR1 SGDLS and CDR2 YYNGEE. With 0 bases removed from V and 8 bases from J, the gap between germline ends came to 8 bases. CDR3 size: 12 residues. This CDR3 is CASSVVGVGYTF. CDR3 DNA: TGTGCCAGCAGCGTAGTAGGGGTCGGCTACACCTTC.

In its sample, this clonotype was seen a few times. CDR3 sequence reads: CASSLEPYYEQYF. The CDR3 DNA reads TGTGCCAGCAGCTTGGAGCCCTACTACGAGCAGTACTTC. The J gene is TRBJ2-7, the V gene TRBV5-5; D unresolved. The CDR3 is 13 amino acids. Trimming took 0 bases from V and 3 from J, leaving 7 bases between them. Germline values: CDR1 SGHKS, CDR2 YYEKEE (reference sequence).

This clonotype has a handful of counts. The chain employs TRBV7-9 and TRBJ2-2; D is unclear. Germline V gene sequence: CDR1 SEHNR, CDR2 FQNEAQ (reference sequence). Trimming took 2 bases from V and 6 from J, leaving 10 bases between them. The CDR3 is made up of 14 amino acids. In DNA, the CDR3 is TGTGCCAGCAGCTTAAGATTAGAAGCCGGGGAGCTGTTTTTT. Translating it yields CASSLRLEAGELFF.

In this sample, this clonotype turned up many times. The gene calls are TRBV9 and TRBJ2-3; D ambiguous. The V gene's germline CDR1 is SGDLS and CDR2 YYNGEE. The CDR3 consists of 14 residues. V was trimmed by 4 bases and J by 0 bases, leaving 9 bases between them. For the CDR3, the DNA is TGTGCCAGCAGCCCTCGTTTGAGCACAGATACGCAGTATTTT. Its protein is CASSPRLSTDTQYF.

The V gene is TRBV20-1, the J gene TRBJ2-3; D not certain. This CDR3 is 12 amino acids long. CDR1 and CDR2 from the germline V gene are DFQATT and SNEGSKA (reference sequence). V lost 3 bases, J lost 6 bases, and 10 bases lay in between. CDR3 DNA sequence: TGCAGTGCTAGGACCCTAGAGGATACGCAGTATTTT. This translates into CSARTLEDTQYF.

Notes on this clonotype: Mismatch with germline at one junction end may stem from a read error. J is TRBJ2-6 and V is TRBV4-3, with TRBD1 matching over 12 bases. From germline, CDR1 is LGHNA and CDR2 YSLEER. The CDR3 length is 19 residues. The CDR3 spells CASSQEPGQGACGANVLTF. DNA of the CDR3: TGCGCTAGCAGCCAAGAACCGGGACAGGGGGCGTGTGGGGCCAACGTCCTGACTTTC.

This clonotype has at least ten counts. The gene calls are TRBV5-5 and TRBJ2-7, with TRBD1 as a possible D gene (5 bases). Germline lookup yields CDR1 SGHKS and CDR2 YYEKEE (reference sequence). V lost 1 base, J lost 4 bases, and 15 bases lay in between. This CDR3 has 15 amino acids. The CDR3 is CASSLLRGAPYEQYF. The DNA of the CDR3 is TGTGCCAGCAGCTTGCTTCGTGGGGCACCGTACGAGCAGTACTTC.

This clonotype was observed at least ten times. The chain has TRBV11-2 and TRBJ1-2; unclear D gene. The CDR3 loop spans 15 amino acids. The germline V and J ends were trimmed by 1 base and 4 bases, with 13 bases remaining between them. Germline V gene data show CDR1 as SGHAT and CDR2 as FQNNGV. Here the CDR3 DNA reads TGTGCCAGCAGCTTAGGGTCCTCAGGACTCTATGGCTACACCTTC. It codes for CASSLGSSGLYGYTF.

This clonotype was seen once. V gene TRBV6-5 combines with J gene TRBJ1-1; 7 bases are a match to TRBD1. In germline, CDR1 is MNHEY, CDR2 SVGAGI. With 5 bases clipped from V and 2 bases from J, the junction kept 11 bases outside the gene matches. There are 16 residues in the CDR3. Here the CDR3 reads CASSLPKQGGNTEAFF. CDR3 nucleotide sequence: TGTGCCAGCAGTCTACCGAAGCAGGGGGGCAACACTGAAGCTTTCTTT.

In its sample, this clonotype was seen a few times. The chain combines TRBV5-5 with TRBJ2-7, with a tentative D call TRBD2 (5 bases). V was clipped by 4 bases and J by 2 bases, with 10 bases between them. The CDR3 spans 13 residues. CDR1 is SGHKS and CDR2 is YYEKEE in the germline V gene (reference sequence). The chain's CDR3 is CASSRPGTYEQYF. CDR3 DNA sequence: TGTGCCAGCAGCCGTCCCGGGACCTACGAGCAGTACTTC.

The CDR3 nucleotides are TGTGCCAGCAGCTTAGCTGGGGGCCCGGATGAGCAGTTCTTC. It yields the protein CASSLAGGPDEQFF. The chain uses TRBV11-2 and TRBJ2-1; TRBD1 is a possible D gene (6 bases). Trimming shortened V by 1 base and J by 8 bases, and 12 bases separated the two germline ends. The CDR3 spans 14 residues. Germline-derived CDR1 and CDR2 are SGHAT and FQNNGV. The full variable domain, its missing parts supplied by reference TRBV11-2 and TRBJ2-1, is EAGVAQSPRYKIIEKRQSVAFWCNPISGHATLYWYQQILGQGPKLLIQFQNNGVVDDSQLPKDRFSAERLKGVDSTLKIQPAKLEDSAVYLCASSLAGGPDEQFFGPGTRLTVL.

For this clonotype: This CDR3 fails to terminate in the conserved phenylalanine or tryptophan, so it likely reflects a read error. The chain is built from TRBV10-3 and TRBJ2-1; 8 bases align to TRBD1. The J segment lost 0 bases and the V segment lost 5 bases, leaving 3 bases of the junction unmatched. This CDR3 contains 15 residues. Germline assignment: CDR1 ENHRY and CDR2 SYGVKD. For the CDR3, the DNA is TGTGCCATCAGTTGGACAGGGAACTCCTACAATGAGCAGTTCCTC. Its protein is CAISWTGNSYNEQFL.

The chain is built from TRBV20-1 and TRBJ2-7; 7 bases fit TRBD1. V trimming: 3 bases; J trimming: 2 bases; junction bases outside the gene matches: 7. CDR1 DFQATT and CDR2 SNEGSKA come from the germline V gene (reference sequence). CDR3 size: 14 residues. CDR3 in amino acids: CSARSTGSAYEQYF. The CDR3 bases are TGCAGTGCTAGGTCGACAGGGAGCGCCTACGAGCAGTACTTC.

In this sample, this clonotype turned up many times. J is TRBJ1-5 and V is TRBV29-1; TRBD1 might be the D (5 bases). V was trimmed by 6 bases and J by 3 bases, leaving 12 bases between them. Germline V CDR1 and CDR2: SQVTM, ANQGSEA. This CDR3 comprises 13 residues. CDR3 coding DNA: TGCAGCGTCTCCACAGGATCCAATCAGCCCCAGCATTTT. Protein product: CSVSTGSNQPQHF.

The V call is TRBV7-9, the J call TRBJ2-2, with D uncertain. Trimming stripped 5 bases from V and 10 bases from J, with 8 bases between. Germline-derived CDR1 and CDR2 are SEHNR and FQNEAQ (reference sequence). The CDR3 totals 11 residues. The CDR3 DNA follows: TGTGCCAGCAGCCTGTACGAGGAGCTGTTTTTT. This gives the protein CASSLYEELFF.

The DNA of the CDR3 is TGCAGTGCTAGAGCGGCAGGGGAAAAGACCCAGTACTTC. Its translation: CSARAAGEKTQYF. The J gene is TRBJ2-5, the V gene TRBV20-1, with a weak D call TRBD1 (6 bases). V shed 1 base and J shed 6 bases, with 12 bases lying between them. Germline lookup yields CDR1 DFQATT and CDR2 SNEGSKA (reference sequence). The CDR3 is made up of 13 amino acids.

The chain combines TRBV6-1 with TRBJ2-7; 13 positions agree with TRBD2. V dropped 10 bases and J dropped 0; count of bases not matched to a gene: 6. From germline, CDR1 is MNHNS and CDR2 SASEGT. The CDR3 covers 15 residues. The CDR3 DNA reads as TGTGCCACTCTACGGACTAGCGGGAGCTCCTACGAGCAGTACTTC. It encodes CATLRTSGSSYEQYF.

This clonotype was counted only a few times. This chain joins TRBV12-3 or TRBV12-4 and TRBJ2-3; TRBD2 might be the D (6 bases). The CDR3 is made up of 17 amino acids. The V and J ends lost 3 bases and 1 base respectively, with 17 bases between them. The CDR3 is CASSFNHRGRRTDTQYF. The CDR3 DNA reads TGTGCCAGCAGTTTTAATCATCGGGGGAGGCGCACAGATACGCAGTATTTT.

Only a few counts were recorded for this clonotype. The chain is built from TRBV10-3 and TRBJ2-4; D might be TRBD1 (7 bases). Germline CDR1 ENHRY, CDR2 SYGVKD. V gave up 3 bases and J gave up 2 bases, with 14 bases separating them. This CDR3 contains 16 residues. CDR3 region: CAISDGGGLSKNIQYF. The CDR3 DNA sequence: TGTGCCATCAGTGACGGAGGGGGCTTGTCCAAAAACATTCAGTACTTC.

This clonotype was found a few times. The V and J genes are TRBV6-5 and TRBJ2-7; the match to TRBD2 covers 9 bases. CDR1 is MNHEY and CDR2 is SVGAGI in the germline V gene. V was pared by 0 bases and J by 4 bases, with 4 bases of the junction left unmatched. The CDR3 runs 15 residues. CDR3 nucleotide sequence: TGTGCCAGCAGTTACTCGGCTAGCGGGAAGTACGAGCAGTACTTC. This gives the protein CASSYSASGKYEQYF.

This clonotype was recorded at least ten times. This chain's CDR3 is CASSQGRLADYEQYF. Written as DNA, the CDR3 is TGCGCCAGCAGCCAAGGCCGACTAGCGGATTACGAGCAGTACTTC. The rearrangement joins TRBV4-1 to TRBJ2-7; 9 bases fit TRBD2. The germline V gene has CDR1 MGHRA and CDR2 YSYEKL. CDR3 length equals 15 residues. Unmatched junction bases numbered 5, after V lost 1 base and J lost 4 bases.

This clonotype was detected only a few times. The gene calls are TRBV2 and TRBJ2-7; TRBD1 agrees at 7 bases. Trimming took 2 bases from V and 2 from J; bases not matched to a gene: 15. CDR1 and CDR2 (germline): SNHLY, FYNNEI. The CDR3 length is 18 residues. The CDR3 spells CASSEFGGTGVVTYEQYF. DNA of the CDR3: TGTGCCAGCAGTGAATTTGGAGGAACAGGGGTTGTGACCTACGAGCAGTACTTC.

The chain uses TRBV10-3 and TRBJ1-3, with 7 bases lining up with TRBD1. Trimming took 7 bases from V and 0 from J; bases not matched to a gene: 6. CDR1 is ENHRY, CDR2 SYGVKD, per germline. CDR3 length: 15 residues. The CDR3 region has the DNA TGTGCCATCAAGGACAGGTCCAGCTCTGGAAACACCATATATTTT. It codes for CAIKDRSSSGNTIYF.